The TCR beta chain under discussion was sequenced for a study of CD8 T cells in Susac syndrome. About the study: Patients with Susac syndrome were therapy-naive, on corticosteroids, or on intravenous immunoglobulin alone at the time that blood was drawn.

The T cells that were sequenced for TCR beta were CD8+ and CD4+ cells from blood. FACS enriched CD8+ TEMRA cells, while bulk CD8+ and CD4+ were negatively isolated. An amount of RNA that ranged from 0.5 to 1 ug was reverse transcribed with random hexamers. TCRdb independently ran MiXCR on the immunoSEQ multiplex PCR reads; one entry per CDR3 protein. The sample consists of about 180,000 distinct CDR3 sequences, about 93% of them appearing once. The CDR3 length is 20 residues. Germline V CDR1 and CDR2: LGHNA, YSLEER. Deletions cut 0 bases from V and 0 bases from J, with 21 bases between. Specimen: CD4+ T cells from PBMCs. This rearrangement joins TRBV4-3 to TRBJ2-4; D is unclear. The receptor was isolated from a human donor with Susac syndrome. The CDR3, as DNA: TGCGCCAGCAGCCAAGATCATCCAGGATCAAATACTCTAGCCAAAAACATTCAGTACTTC. Translation: CASSQDHPGSNTLAKNIQYF.